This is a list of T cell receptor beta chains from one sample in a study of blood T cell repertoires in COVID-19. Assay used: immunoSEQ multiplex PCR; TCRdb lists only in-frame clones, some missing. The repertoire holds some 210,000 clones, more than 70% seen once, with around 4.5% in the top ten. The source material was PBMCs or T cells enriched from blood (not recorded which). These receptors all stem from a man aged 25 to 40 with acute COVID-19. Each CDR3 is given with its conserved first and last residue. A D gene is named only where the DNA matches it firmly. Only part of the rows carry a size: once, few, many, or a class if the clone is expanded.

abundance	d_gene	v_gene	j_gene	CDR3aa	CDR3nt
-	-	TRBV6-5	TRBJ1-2	CASSRGIGFGGYTF	TGTGCCAGCAGTCGAGGGATTGGTTTTGGGGGCTACACCTTC
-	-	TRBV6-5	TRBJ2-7	CASRLPGGSYEQYF	TGTGCCAGCAGACTTCCCGGGGGTTCCTACGAGCAGTACTTC
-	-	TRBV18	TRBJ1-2	CASSPPQDGYTF	TGTGCCAGCTCACCACCGCAGGATGGCTACACCTTC
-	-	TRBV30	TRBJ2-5	CASTGSSGQETQYF	TGTGCCTCCACAGGGTCCTCCGGCCAAGAGACCCAGTACTTC
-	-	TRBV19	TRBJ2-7	CASSIEIGPSLEQYF	TGTGCCAGTAGTATAGAGATTGGCCCCTCTCTCGAGCAGTACTTC
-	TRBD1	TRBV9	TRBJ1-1	CASSVAWTGTTEAFF	TGTGCCAGCAGCGTAGCGTGGACAGGGACTACTGAAGCTTTCTTT
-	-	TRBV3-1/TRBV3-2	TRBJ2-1	CASSQDAVLRNEQFF	TGTGCCAGCAGCCAAGATGCAGTCTTGAGGAATGAGCAGTTCTTC
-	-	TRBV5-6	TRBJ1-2	CASSRPQANYGYTF	TGTGCCAGCAGCCGTCCTCAGGCTAACTATGGCTACACCTTC
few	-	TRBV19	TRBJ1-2	CASTGRRYGYTF	TGTGCCAGTACTGGCCGGCGGTATGGCTACACCTTC
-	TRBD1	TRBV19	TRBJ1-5	CASTYLDRVGQPQHF	TGTGCCAGTACCTACCTCGACAGGGTGGGTCAGCCCCAGCATTTT
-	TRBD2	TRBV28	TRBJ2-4	CASRRKRLAGGQDIQYF	TGTGCCAGCAGACGTAAAAGACTAGCGGGGGGACAGGACATTCAGTACTTC